This T cell receptor beta chain appears in the sequencing data of a study of regulatory T cells in long-lasting Graves disease. The overall study: Graves' cases, newly diagnosed, had used antithyroid drugs under 3 months.

This CDR3 contains 18 residues. Germline V gene data show CDR1 as MDHEN and CDR2 as SYDVKM. V dropped 1 base and J dropped 3; count of bases not matched to a gene: 10. Time point in this sample: newly diagnosed GD, antithyroid drugs for less than 3 months. Extracted RNA from PBMCs served as the source of the TCR library. The guidelines of the American Thyroid Association were the basis for diagnosing Graves' disease. The table lists this clonotype with a few counts. Assembly of TCR beta libraries relied on iRepertoire HTBI primers together with Arm-PCR of CDR3 regions. TCRdb analysed the multiplex PCR reads with MiXCR anew, one entry per CDR3 protein. The repertoire holds more than 450,000 distinct CDR3 sequences, around 12% seen once, with more than 8% in the top ten. The data also belong to a second study, concerning T cells in Graves' hyperthyroidism and ophthalmopathy.

The rearrangement joins TRBV28 to TRBJ2-3, with 10 bases aligning to TRBD2. The specimen comprised peripheral blood mononuclear cells (PBMCs), sampled at new diagnosis, from a patient treated with antithyroid drugs. The clonotype was recovered from a woman aged 25 to 39 with Graves disease. For the CDR3, the DNA is TGTGCCAGCAGTTTATTAACGGCTAGCGGGAGTAGGACAGATACGCAGTATTTT. This translates into CASSLLTASGSRTDTQYF.